This T cell receptor (beta chain) came from a study of OX40 agonist ivuxolimab in advanced cancers. The study's findings and limits: The study found among the lowest clonal expansion in partial responders at 0.1-3.0 mg/kg. At 0.1 to 3.0 mg/kg, CD4+ and CD8+ blood T cells expanded clonally by week 6.

About this clone itself: The antigen is not known.

The germline gives CDR1 MGHRA, CDR2 YSYEKL. This CDR3 has 13 residues. With 7 bases removed from V and 1 base from J, the gap between germline ends came to 11 bases. Generated by immunoSEQ multiplex PCR, the TCRdb table keeps only in-frame clones and is missing some. The data show around 67,000 clones, with roughly 85% seen just once and around 2% held by the top ten. Source: CD4+ or CD8+ T cells sorted from blood, taken in a trial of the OX40 agonist ivuxolimab. The receptor was isolated from an adult with an advanced solid tumor such as melanoma, head and neck, liver or kidney cancer. The rearrangement links TRBV4-1 to TRBJ2-7; D possibly corresponds to TRBD2 (6 bases). The CDR3 DNA follows: TGCGCCAGCATGGGGGGTAGGTCCTACGAGCAGTACTTC. Translating gives CASMGGRSYEQYF.